The rows below give T cell receptor beta chains drawn from one sample of a study of molecular identifiers for immune sequencing clone quantification. MiXCR, run by TCRdb on the PCR reads, gives a single entry per CDR3 protein. In the table there are under 650,000 distinct CDR3 sequences, 15% to 20% of which are singletons. Sequencing was performed on naive CD8+ T cells from blood, with Jurkat cell RNA spiked in. The receptors were gathered from a human donor in good health. Some libraries in this study had Jurkat cell RNA spiked in. Each CDR3 is given with its conserved first and last residue. The D gene is left open where the match is weak. The size of a clone is reported for some rows only, either as once, few or many, or as a class for expanded clones.

d_gene	abundance	v_gene	j_gene	len	CDR3aa	CDR3nt
NA	few	TRBV18	TRBJ1-1	16	CASSPPIGGTNTEAFF	TGTGCCAGCTCACCACCGATCGGGGGTACGAACACTGAAGCTTTCTTT
NA	few	TRBV27	TRBJ2-2	16	CASSPARGGWTGELFF	TGTGCCAGCAGTCCCGCACGGGGCGGGTGGACCGGGGAGCTGTTTTTT
NA	many	TRBV19	TRBJ1-5	17	CASSISSSGFGDQPQHF	TGTGCCAGTAGTATAAGTTCTTCCGGATTCGGGGATCAGCCCCAGCATTTT
TRBD2	once	TRBV12-3/TRBV12-4	TRBJ2-1	15	CASSFPSGSYNGQFF	TGTGCCAGCAGCTTTCCTAGCGGCTCCTACAATGGGCAGTTCTTC
TRBD1	many	TRBV7-2	TRBJ1-1	15	CASSSLQGAYTEAFF	TGTGCCAGCAGCTCCCTACAGGGGGCGTACACTGAAGCTTTCTTT
NA	few	TRBV6-5	TRBJ1-5	14	CASSPGLGNQPQHF	TGTGCCAGCAGCCCAGGGTTGGGCAATCAGCCCCAGCATTTT
NA	NA	TRBV27	TRBJ2-7	13	CASRPGFSYEQYF	TGTGCCAGCAGGCCAGGGTTTTCCTACGAGCAGTACTTC
NA	NA	TRBV7-6	TRBJ2-1	14	CASSPSSRRNERFF	TGTGCCAGCAGCCCCAGTTCTCGGAGGAATGAGCGGTTCTTC
NA	NA	TRBV20-1	TRBJ1-2	16	CSARVPLPGGNYGYTF	TGCAGTGCTAGAGTCCCACTCCCGGGGGGCAACTATGGCTACACCTTC
NA	NA	TRBV7-9	TRBJ1-5	14	CAGSLMDSNQPQHF	TGTGCCGGCAGCTTGATGGACAGCAATCAGCCCCAGCATTTT
TRBD1	few	TRBV10-2	TRBJ2-7	15	CASRDGQGATYEQYF	TGCGCCAGCAGAGACGGACAGGGGGCAACCTACGAGCAGTACTTC
NA	once	TRBV28	TRBJ2-1	15	CASSTGTPAYNEQFF	TGTGCCAGCAGCACCGGGACCCCGGCCTACAATGAGCAGTTCTTC
NA	few	TRBV2	TRBJ1-3	16	CASSEVLDFLADTIYF	TGTGCCAGCAGTGAAGTGTTGGATTTCCTAGCGGACACCATATATTTT
TRBD2	few	TRBV11-2	TRBJ2-7	14	CASGLSSGSYEQYF	TGTGCCAGCGGCTTATCTAGCGGGAGCTACGAGCAGTACTTC
NA	NA	TRBV24-1	TRBJ2-2	16	CATSDLTSLNTGELFF	TGTGCCACCAGTGATTTGACTAGCTTGAACACCGGGGAGCTGTTTTTT
NA	many	TRBV5-4	TRBJ1-4	12	CASSGGDEKLFF	TGTGCCAGCAGCGGGGGCGATGAAAAACTGTTTTTT
TRBD1	many	TRBV2	TRBJ2-2	17	CASSEASTGRDTGELFF	TGTGCCAGCAGTGAAGCGTCGACAGGGCGGGACACCGGGGAGCTGTTTTTT
NA	few	TRBV30	TRBJ1-5	11	CAWSVGGPQHF	TGTGCCTGGAGTGTAGGAGGGCCCCAGCATTTT
NA	many	TRBV6-2/TRBV6-3	TRBJ1-1	14	CASSYVWFSTEAFF	TGTGCCAGCAGTTACGTGTGGTTTAGCACTGAAGCTTTCTTT
NA	many	TRBV6-5	TRBJ1-1	16	CASRTRFTHMNTEAFF	TGTGCCAGCAGGACACGTTTTACACACATGAACACTGAAGCTTTCTTT
NA	few	TRBV27	TRBJ1-6	15	CASSLSVLGNSPLHF	TGTGCCAGCAGTTTATCTGTCCTAGGAAATTCACCCCTCCACTTT
NA	few	TRBV4-3	TRBJ1-2	15	CASSQDSGGLYGYTF	TGCGCCAGCAGCCAAGATTCTGGGGGCCTCTATGGCTACACCTTC
TRBD2	NA	TRBV7-9	TRBJ2-3	15	CASSLTLAGIDTQYF	TGTGCCAGCAGCTTAACCCTAGCGGGAATCGATACGCAGTATTTT
NA	many	TRBV29-1	TRBJ2-7	13	CSVSGQETYEQYF	TGCAGCGTTTCAGGGCAAGAGACCTACGAGCAGTACTTC
TRBD2	NA	TRBV7-6	TRBJ2-5	15	CASSVSGGLAETQYF	TGTGCCAGCAGCGTGAGTGGGGGACTAGCGGAGACCCAGTACTTC
TRBD1	many	TRBV20-1	TRBJ1-1	14	CSARADRANTEAFF	TGCAGTGCTAGAGCGGACAGGGCGAACACTGAAGCTTTCTTT
NA	many	TRBV4-1	TRBJ1-4	15	CASSQDAGSNEKLFF	TGCGCCAGCAGCCAAGACGCCGGATCCAATGAAAAACTGTTTTTT
TRBD2	many	TRBV5-4	TRBJ2-7	15	CASSNPGTSFYEQYF	TGTGCCAGCAGCAATCCCGGGACTAGCTTTTACGAGCAGTACTTC
NA	many	TRBV6-6	TRBJ1-5	13	CASNSNSNQPQHF	TGTGCCAGCAATTCAAATAGCAATCAGCCCCAGCATTTT
NA	many	TRBV6-5	TRBJ2-3	17	CASSYSRALGRTDTQYF	TGTGCCAGCAGTTACTCTAGGGCGCTGGGAAGGACAGATACGCAGTATTTT
NA	NA	TRBV6-6	TRBJ1-5	13	CASSRRVDQPQHF	TGTGCCAGCAGCCGCAGGGTCGATCAGCCCCAGCATTTT
TRBD2	many	TRBV6-2/TRBV6-3	TRBJ2-7	15	CASTIGPSGRNEQYF	TGTGCCAGCACCATTGGCCCTAGCGGGAGGAACGAGCAGTACTTC
NA	many	TRBV28	TRBJ2-3	16	CASSLGLTTSTDTQYF	TGTGCCAGCAGTTTGGGACTGACGACTAGCACAGATACGCAGTATTTT
NA	few	TRBV9	TRBJ2-2	15	CASSISTGRAGELFF	TGTGCCAGCAGCATATCGACAGGGAGGGCCGGGGAGCTGTTTTTT
NA	many	TRBV24-1	TRBJ2-1	17	CATSDFFRGSDYNEQFF	TGTGCCACCAGTGATTTTTTTAGGGGGTCGGATTACAATGAGCAGTTCTTC
TRBD2	many	TRBV6-2/TRBV6-3	TRBJ2-3	14	CASSYAGVPDTQYF	TGTGCCAGCAGTTACGCGGGAGTCCCAGATACGCAGTATTTT
NA	NA	TRBV4-1	TRBJ1-1	18	CASSQVLGLIERHTEAFF	TGCGCCAGCAGCCAAGTTCTGGGGCTGATTGAGCGGCACACTGAAGCTTTCTTT
NA	many	TRBV7-2	TRBJ2-1	14	CASSDSPGLNEQFF	TGTGCCAGCAGCGACAGCCCCGGACTCAATGAGCAGTTCTTC